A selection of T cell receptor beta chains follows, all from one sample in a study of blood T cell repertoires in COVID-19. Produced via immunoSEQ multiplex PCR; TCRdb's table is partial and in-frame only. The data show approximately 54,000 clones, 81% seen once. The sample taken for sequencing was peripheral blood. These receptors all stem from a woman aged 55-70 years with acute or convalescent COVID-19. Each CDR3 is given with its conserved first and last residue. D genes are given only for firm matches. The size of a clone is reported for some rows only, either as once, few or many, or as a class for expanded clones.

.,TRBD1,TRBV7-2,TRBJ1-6,TGTGCCAGCAGCTCCCGGGACAGGACTAATTCACCCCTCCACTTT,CASSSRDRTNSPLHF
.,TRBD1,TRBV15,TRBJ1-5,TGTGCCACCAGCAGAGATCCCCCGGGACAGGGCCTAGGCAATCAGCCCCAGCATTTT,CATSRDPPGQGLGNQPQHF
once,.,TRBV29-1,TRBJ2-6,TGCAGCGTCACTCTCCGGGACACGGGCTCTGGGGCCAACGTCCTGACTTTC,CSVTLRDTGSGANVLTF
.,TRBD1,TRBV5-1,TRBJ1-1,TGCGCCAGCAGCTGGGACAGCGGCACTGAAGCTTTCTTT,CASSWDSGTEAFF
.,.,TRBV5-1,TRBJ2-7,TGCGCCAGCGAATCGGGTGTTTCCGCTCTACCTCCGTCCGAGCAGTACTTC,CASESGVSALPPSEQYF
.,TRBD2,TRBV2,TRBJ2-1,TGTGCCAGCAGGGCCGGGACTAGCGATTACAATGAGCAGTTCTTC,CASRAGTSDYNEQFF
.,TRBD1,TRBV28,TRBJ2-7,TGTGCCAGCAGTCGACAGGGGGAATCCTACGAGCAGTACTTC,CASSRQGESYEQYF
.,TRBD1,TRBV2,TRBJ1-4,TGTGCCATCCAGGACAGGTCCCGCGGTGAAAAACTGTTTTTT,CAIQDRSRGEKLFF
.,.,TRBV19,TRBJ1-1,TGTGCCAGTAGTCTTCAGGGGCTCACTGAAGCTTTCTTT,CASSLQGLTEAFF
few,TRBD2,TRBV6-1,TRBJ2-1,TGTGCCAGCAGTGAGGTAGCGGGAACAAGAGGAAATGAGCAGTTCTTC,CASSEVAGTRGNEQFF
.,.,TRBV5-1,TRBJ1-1,TGCGCCAGCAGCTTGGCCAACACGGGTGGGACTGAAGCTTTCTTT,CASSLANTGGTEAFF
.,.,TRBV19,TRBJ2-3,TGTGCCAGTAGTATCGGGGACTTTCCCGGCACAGATACGCAGTATTTT,CASSIGDFPGTDTQYF
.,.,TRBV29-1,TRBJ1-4,TGCAGCGTTACGTCAGGGGAAAAACTGTTTTTT,CSVTSGEKLFF
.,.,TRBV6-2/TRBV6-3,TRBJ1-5,TGTGCCAGCAGTTCCAGGGCAGGGGTCAGCAATCAGCCCCAGCATTTT,CASSSRAGVSNQPQHF
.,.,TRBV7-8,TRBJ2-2,TGTGCCAGCATCTCCTCCGGGACTAACACCGGGGAGCTGTTTTTT,CASISSGTNTGELFF
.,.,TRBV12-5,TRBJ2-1,TGTGCTAGTGGTTTTAGGGGGAATGAGCAGTTCTTC,CASGFRGNEQFF